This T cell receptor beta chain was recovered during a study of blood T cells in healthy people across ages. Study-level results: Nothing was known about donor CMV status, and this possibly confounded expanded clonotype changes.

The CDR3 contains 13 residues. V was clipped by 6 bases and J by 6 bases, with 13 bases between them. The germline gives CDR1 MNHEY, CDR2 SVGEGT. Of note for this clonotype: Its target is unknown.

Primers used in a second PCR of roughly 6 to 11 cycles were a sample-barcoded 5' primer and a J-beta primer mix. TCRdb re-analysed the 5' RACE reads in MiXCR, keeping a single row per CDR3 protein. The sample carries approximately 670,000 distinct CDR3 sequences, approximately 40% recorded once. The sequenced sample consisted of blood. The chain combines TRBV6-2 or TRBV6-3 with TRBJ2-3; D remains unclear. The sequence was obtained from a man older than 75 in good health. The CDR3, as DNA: TGTGCCAGCAGACCCCACCCTGAGGATACGCAGTATTTT. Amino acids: CASRPHPEDTQYF.